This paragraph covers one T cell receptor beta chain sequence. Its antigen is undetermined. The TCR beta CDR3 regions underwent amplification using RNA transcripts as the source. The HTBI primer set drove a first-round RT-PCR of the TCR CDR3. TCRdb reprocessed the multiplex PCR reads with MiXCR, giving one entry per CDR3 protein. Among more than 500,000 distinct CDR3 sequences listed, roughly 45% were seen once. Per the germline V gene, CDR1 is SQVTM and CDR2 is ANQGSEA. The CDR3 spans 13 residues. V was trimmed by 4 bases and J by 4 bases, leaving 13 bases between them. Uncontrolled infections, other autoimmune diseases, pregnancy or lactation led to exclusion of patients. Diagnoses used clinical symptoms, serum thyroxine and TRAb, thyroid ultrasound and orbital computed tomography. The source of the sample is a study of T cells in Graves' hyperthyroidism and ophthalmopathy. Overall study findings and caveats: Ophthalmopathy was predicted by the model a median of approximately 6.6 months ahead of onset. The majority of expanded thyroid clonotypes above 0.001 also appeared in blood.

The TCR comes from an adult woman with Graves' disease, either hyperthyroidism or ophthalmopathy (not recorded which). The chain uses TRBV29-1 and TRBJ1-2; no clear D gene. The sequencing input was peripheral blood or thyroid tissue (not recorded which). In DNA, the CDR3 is TGCAGCGTTGCCTGGGGTAGCTCCTATGGCTACACCTTC. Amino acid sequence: CSVAWGSSYGYTF.